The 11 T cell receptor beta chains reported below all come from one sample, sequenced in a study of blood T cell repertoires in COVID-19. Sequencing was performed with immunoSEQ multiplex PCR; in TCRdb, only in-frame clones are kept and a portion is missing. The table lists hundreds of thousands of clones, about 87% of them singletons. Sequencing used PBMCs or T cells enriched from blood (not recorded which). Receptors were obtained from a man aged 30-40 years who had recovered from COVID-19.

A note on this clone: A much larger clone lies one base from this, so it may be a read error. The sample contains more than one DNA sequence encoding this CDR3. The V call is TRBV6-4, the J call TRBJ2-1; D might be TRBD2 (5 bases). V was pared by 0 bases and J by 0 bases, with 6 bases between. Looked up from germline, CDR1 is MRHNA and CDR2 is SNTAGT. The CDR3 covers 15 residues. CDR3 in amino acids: CASSDSSGSYNEQFF. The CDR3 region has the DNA TGTGCCAGCAGTGACTCGAGCGGCTCCTACAATGAGCAGTTCTTC.

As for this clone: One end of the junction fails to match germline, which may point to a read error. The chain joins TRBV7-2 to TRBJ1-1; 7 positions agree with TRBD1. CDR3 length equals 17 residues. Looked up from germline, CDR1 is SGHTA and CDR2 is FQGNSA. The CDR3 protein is CASSLARGGSRGTEAFF. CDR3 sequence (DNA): TGTGCCAGCAGCCTAGCCAGAGGGGGCTCGAGGGGCACTGAAGCTTTCTTT.

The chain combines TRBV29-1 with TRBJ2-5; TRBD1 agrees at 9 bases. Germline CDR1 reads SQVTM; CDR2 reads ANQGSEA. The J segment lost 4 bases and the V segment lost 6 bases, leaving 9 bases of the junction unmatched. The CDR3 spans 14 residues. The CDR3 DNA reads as TGCAGCGTAAGCCGTACAGGGGGCGCAGAGACCCAGTACTTC. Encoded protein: CSVSRTGGAETQYF.

CDR3 loop: CASSPTGTGSWNTEAFF. DNA of the CDR3: TGTGCCAGCAGCCCGACCGGGACAGGTTCGTGGAACACTGAAGCTTTCTTT. The V call is TRBV27, the J call TRBJ1-1; 8 nucleotides match TRBD1. The germline V gene has CDR1 MNHEY and CDR2 SMNVEV (reference sequence). This CDR3 has 17 amino acids. Unmatched junction bases numbered 13, after V lost 6 bases and J lost 1 base.

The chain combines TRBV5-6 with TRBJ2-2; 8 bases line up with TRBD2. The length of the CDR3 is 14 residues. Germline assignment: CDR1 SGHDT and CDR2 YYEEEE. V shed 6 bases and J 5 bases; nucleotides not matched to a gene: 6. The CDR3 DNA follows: TGTGCCAGCAAGCGGGGGAGACTAACCGGGGAGCTGTTTTTT. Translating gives CASKRGRLTGELFF. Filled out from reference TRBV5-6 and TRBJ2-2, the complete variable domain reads DAGVTQSPTHLIKTRGQQVTLRCSPKSGHDTVSWYQQALGQGPQFIFQYYEEEERQRGNFPDRFSGHQFPNYSSELNVNALLLGDSALYLCASKRGRLTGELFFGEGSRLTVL.

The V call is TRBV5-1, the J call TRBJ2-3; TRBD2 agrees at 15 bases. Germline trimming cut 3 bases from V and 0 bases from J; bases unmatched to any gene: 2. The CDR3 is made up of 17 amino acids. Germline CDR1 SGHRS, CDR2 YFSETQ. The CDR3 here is CASSWTSGGASTDTQYF. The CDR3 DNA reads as TGCGCCAGCAGCTGGACTAGCGGGGGGGCTAGCACAGATACGCAGTATTTT.

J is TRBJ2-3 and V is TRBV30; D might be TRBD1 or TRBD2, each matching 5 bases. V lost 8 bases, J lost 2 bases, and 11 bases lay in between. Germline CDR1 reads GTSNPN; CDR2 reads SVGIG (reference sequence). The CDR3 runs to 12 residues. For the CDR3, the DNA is TGTGCCCGGGGCTCTAACACAGATACGCAGTATTTT. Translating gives CARGSNTDTQYF.

CDR3 in amino acids: CASSPTGATVARPDTQYF. CDR3 coding DNA: TGTGCCAGCAGCCCAACGGGAGCCACCGTGGCCCGCCCAGATACGCAGTATTTT. J is TRBJ2-3 and V is TRBV7-2, with TRBD2 as a possible D gene (6 bases). The CDR3 has 18 residues. The germline V and J ends were trimmed by 5 bases and 4 bases, with 25 bases remaining between them. Germline-derived CDR1 and CDR2 are SGHTA and FQGNSA.

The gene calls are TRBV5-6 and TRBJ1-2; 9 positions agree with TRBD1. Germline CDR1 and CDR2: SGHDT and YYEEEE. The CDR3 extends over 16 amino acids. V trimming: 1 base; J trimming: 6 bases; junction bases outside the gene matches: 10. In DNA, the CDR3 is TGTGCCAGCAGCTTGAGTCTGGGGGACAGGGTTGATGGCTACACCTTC. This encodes CASSLSLGDRVDGYTF.

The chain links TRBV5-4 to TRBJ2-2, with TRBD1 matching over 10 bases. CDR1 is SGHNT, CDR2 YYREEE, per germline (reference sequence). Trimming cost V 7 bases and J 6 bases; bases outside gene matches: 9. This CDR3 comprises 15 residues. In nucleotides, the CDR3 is TGTGCCAGCGCCCGACAGGGGGCTCTTGCCGGGGAGCTGTTTTTT. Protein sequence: CASARQGALAGELFF.

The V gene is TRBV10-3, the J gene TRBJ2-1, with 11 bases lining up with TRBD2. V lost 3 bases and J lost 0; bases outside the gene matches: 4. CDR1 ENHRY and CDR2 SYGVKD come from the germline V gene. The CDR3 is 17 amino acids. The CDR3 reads CAISETSGSSSYNEQFF. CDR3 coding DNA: TGTGCCATCAGTGAAACTAGCGGGAGCTCCTCCTACAATGAGCAGTTCTTC.